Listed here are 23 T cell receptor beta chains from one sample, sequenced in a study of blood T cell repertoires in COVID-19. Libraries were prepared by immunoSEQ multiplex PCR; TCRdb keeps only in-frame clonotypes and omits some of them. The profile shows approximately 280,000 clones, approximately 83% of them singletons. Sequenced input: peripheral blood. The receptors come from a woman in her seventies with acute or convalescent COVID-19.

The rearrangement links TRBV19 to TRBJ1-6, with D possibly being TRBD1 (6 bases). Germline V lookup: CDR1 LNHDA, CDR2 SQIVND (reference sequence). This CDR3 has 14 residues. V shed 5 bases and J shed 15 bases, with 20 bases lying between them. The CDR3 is CASSPPGHYLFLHF. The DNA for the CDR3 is TGTGCCAGTAGTCCCCCGGGACACTACCTCTTCCTCCACTTT.

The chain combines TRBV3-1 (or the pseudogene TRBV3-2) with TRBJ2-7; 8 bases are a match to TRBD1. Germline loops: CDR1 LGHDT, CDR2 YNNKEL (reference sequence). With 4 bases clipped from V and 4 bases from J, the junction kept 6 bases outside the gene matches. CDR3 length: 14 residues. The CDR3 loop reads CASSLGQGGYEQYF. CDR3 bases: TGTGCCAGCAGCCTCGGACAGGGAGGTTACGAGCAGTACTTC.

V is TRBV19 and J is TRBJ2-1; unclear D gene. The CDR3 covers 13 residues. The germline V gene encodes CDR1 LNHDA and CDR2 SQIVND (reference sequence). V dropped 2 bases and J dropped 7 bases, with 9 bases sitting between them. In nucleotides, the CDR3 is TGTGCCAGTAGTATAATCGATGAGAATGAGCAGTTCTTC. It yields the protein CASSIIDENEQFF. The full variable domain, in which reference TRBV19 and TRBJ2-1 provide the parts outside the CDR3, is DGGITQSPKYLFRKEGQNVTLSCEQNLNHDAMYWYRQDPGQGLRLIYYSQIVNDFQKGDIAEGYSVSREKKESFPLTVTSAQKNPTAFYLCASSIIDENEQFFGPGTRLTVL.

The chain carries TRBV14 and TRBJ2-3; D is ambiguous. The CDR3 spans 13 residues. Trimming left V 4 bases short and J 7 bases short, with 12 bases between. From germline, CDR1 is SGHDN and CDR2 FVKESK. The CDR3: CASSPAPDYTQYF. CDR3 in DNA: TGTGCCAGCAGCCCAGCGCCCGACTATACGCAGTATTTT.

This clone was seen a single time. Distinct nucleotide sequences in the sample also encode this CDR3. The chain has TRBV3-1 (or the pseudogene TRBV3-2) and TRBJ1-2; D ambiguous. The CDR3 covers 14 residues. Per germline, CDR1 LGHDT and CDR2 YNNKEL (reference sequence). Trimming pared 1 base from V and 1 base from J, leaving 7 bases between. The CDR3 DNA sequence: TGTGCCAGCAGCCAAGGACGGGTTAACTATGGCTACACCTTC. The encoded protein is CASSQGRVNYGYTF.

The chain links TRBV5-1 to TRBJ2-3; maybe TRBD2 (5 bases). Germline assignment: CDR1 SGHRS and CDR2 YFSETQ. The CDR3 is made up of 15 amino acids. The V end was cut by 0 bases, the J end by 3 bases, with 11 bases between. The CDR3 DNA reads TGCGCCAGCAGCTTGGCGGGGTGGACGACAGATACGCAGTATTTT. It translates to CASSLAGWTTDTQYF. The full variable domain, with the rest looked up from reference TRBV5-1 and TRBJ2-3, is KAGVTQTPRYLIKTRGQQVTLSCSPISGHRSVSWYQQTPGQGLQFLFEYFSETQRNKGNFPGRFSGRQFSNSRSEMNVSTLELGDSALYLCASSLAGWTTDTQYFGPGTRLTVL.

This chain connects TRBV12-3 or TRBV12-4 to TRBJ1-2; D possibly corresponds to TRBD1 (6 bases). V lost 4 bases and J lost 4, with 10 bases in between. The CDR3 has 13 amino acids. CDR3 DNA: TGTGCCAGCAGTTCTGGGACACCCTATGGCTACACCTTC. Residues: CASSSGTPYGYTF.

DNA for the CDR3: TGCGCCAGCAGGATACAGGGGGGCTACGAGCAGTACTTC. Protein sequence: CASRIQGGYEQYF. J is TRBJ2-7 and V is TRBV5-1, with 8 positions matching TRBD1. V lost 5 bases to trimming and J lost 3 bases; unmatched junction nucleotides: 4. The germline gives CDR1 SGHRS, CDR2 YFSETQ. This CDR3 comprises 13 residues.

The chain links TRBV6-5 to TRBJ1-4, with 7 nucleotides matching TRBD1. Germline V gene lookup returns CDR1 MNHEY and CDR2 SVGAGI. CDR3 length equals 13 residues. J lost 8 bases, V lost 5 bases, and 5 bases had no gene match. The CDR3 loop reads CASSPDRAEKLFF. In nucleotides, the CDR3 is TGTGCCAGCAGTCCTGACAGGGCGGAAAAACTGTTTTTT.

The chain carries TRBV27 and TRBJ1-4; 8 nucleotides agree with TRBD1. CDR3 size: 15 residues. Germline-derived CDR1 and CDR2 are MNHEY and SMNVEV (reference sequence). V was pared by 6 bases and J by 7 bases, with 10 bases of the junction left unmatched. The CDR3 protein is CASSPGGQGFEKLFF. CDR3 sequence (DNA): TGTGCCAGCAGCCCAGGCGGACAGGGTTTTGAAAAACTGTTTTTT.

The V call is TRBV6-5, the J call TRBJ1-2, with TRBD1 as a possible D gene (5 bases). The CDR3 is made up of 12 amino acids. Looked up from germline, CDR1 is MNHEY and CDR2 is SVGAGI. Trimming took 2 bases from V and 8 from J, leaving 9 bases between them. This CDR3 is CASSYRGLGYTF. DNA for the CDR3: TGTGCCAGCAGTTACCGGGGGTTAGGCTACACCTTC.

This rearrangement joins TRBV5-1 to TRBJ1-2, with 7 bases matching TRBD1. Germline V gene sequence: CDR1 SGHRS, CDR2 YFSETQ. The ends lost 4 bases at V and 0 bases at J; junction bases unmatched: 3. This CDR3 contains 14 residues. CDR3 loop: CASSPGQTNYGYTF. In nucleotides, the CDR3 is TGCGCCAGCAGCCCGGGACAGACTAACTATGGCTACACCTTC.

CDR3 residues: CASSAQENTEAFF. CDR3 DNA: TGCGCCAGCAGCGCCCAGGAGAACACTGAAGCTTTCTTT. This chain uses TRBV5-1 with TRBJ1-1; D ambiguous. V lost 4 bases to trimming and J lost 1 base, with 8 bases between them. Per germline, CDR1 SGHRS and CDR2 YFSETQ. The CDR3 length is 13 residues.

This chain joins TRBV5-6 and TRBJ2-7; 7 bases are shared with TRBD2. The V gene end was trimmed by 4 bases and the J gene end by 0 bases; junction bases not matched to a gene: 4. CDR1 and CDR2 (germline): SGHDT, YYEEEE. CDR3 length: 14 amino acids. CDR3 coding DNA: TGTGCCAGCAGCAGGCGGGGGTTCTCCTACGAGCAGTACTTC. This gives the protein CASSRRGFSYEQYF. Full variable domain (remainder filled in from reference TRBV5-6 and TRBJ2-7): DAGVTQSPTHLIKTRGQQVTLRCSPKSGHDTVSWYQQALGQGPQFIFQYYEEEERQRGNFPDRFSGHQFPNYSSELNVNALLLGDSALYLCASSRRGFSYEQYFGPGTRLTVT.

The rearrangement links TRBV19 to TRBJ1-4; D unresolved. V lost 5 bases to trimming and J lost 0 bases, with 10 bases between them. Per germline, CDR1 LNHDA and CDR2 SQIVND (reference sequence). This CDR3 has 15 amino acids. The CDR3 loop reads CASSLHSATNEKLFF. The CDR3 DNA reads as TGTGCCAGTAGTCTGCACAGTGCAACTAATGAAAAACTGTTTTTT.

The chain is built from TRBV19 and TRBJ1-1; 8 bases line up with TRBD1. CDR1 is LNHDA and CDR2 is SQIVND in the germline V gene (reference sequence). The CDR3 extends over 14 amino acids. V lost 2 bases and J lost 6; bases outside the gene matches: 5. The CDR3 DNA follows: TGTGCCAGTAGTATACGGACAGGGCTACCTGAAGCTTTCTTT. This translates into CASSIRTGLPEAFF.

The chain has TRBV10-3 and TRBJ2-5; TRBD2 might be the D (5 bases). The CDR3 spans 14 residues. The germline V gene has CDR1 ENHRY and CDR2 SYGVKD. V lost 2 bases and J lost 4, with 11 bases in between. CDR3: CAISEPGYTETQYF. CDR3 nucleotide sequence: TGTGCCATCAGTGAGCCGGGGTACACAGAGACCCAGTACTTC.

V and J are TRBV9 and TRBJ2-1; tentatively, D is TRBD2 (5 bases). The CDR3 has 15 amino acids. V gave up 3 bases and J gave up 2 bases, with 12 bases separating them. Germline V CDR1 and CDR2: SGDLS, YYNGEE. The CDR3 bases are TGTGCCAGCAGCGCCTCCACTAGGGCCTACAATGAGCAGTTCTTC. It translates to CASSASTRAYNEQFF.

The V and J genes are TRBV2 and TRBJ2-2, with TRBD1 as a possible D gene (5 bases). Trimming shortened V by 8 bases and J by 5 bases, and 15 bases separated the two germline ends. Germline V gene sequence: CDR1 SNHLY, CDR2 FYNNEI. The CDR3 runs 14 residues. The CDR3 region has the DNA TGTGCCAGCCGAGACAGCTTAATTACCGGGGAGCTGTTTTTT. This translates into CASRDSLITGELFF.

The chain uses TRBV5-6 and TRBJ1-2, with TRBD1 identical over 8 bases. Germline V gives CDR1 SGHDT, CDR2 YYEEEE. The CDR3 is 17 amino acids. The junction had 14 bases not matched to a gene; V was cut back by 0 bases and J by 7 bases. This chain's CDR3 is CASSLGIRQGAGIGYTF. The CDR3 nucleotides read TGTGCCAGCAGCTTGGGGATCCGGCAGGGGGCGGGTATTGGCTACACCTTC. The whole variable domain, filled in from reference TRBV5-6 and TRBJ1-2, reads DAGVTQSPTHLIKTRGQQVTLRCSPKSGHDTVSWYQQALGQGPQFIFQYYEEEERQRGNFPDRFSGHQFPNYSSELNVNALLLGDSALYLCASSLGIRQGAGIGYTFGSGTRLTVV.

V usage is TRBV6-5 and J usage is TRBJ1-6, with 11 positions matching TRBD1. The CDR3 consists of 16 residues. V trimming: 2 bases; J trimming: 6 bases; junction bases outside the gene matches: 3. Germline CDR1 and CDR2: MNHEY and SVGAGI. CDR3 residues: CASSYGQGAVNSPLHF. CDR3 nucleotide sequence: TGTGCCAGCAGTTACGGACAGGGGGCCGTTAATTCACCCCTCCACTTT.

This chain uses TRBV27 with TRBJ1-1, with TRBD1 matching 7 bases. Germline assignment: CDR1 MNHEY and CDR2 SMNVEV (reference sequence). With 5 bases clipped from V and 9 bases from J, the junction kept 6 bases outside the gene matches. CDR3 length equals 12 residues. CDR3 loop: CASSTHRGQAFF. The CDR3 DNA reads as TGTGCCAGCAGTACACACAGGGGACAAGCTTTCTTT.

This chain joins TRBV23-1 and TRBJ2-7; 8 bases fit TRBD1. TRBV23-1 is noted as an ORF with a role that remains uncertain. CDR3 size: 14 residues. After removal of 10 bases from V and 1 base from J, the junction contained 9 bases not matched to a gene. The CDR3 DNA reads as TGCGCCATACACGTCGGGACAGGTTCCTACGAGCAGTACTTC. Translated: CAIHVGTGSYEQYF.